This T cell receptor beta chain is from a study of blood T cell repertoires in COVID-19. Study-wide context: COVID-19 samples collected from the United States, Italy and Spain covered acute and convalescent phases. The analysed material was cDNA or gDNA that came from T cells, B-cell-depleted T cells, or PBMCs.

As processed by the authors: Amplified reference gene primers provided the basis for estimating nucleated cell counts. This table comes from immunoSEQ multiplex PCR, and its TCRdb copy is limited to in-frame clones, with some not included. That table furnishes V, J and clone size, whereas the DNA furnished D and trimming. The sample lists approximately 200,000 clones, over 75% occurring once. This clone was counted a few times. This CDR3 is built from 13 residues. Germline V gives CDR1 LNHDA, CDR2 SQIVND (reference sequence). V trimming: 4 bases; J trimming: 6 bases; junction bases outside the gene matches: 6.

The chain joins TRBV19 to TRBJ2-7; 7 bases are a match to TRBD2. Sequencing input: peripheral blood. The sequence was collected from a woman aged 45-65 years with acute or convalescent COVID-19. In DNA, the CDR3 is TGTGCCAGTAGTAGGAGTAGGGAGGGCGAGCAGTACTTC. Translation gives CASSRSREGEQYF.